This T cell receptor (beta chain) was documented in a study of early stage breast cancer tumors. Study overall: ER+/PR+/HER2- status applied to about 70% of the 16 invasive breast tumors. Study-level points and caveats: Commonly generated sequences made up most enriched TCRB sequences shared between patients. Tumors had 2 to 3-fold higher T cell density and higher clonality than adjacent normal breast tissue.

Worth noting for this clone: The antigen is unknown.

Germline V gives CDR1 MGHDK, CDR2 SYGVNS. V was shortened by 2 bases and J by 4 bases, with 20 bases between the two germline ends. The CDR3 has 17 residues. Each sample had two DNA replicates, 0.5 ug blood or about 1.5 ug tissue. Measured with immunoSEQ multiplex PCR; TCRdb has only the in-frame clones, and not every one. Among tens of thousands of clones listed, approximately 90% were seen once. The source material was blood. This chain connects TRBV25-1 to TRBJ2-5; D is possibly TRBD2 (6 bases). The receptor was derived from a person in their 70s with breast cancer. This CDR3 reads CASSEVGGARGLETQYF. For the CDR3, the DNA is TGTGCCAGCAGTGAAGTCGGCGGGGCCCGAGGTCTAGAGACCCAGTACTTC.